One and the same sample provided the 26 T cell receptor beta chains below, sequenced in a study of blood T cell repertoires in COVID-19. Clones were read by immunoSEQ multiplex PCR, and TCRdb kept only the in-frame ones, dropping some. Of about 170,000 clones listed, approximately 84% are singletons. Sequencing used peripheral blood. The receptors stem from a man between 18 and 35 years old with active or convalescent COVID-19.

V gene TRBV29-1 combines with J gene TRBJ1-2; no clear D gene. Trimming left V 4 bases short and J 0 bases short, with 18 bases between. This CDR3 contains 16 residues. CDR1 is SQVTM, CDR2 ANQGSEA, per germline. The CDR3 DNA reads TGCAGCGTTGCCGGCACACGCCCGGGTACTAACTATGGCTACACCTTC. As protein: CSVAGTRPGTNYGYTF.

V is TRBV3-1 (or the pseudogene TRBV3-2) and J is TRBJ1-6; D call uncertain. The CDR3 contains 20 residues. V was pared by 0 bases and J by 2 bases, with 20 bases between. Germline V lookup: CDR1 LGHDT, CDR2 YNNKEL (reference sequence). The CDR3 sequence is CASSQDRLGTPGAYNSPLHF. In DNA, the CDR3 is TGTGCCAGCAGCCAAGATAGGTTGGGTACACCGGGAGCCTATAATTCACCCCTCCACTTT.

This sequence joins TRBV3-1 (or the pseudogene TRBV3-2) and TRBJ2-2; 7 positions agree with TRBD2. Trimming cost V 1 base and J 5 bases; bases outside gene matches: 1. Germline V gene data show CDR1 as LGHDT and CDR2 as YNNKEL (reference sequence). The CDR3 length is 14 residues. The CDR3 sequence: CASSQVSGTGELFF. CDR3 DNA sequence: TGTGCCAGCAGCCAAGTTAGCGGGACCGGGGAGCTGTTTTTT.

The chain links TRBV3-1 (or the pseudogene TRBV3-2) to TRBJ2-2; 7 bases agree with TRBD2. Germline V gene data show CDR1 as LGHDT and CDR2 as YNNKEL (reference sequence). This CDR3 comprises 14 residues. V shed 4 bases and J 6 bases; nucleotides not matched to a gene: 5. CDR3 protein: CASSRVGGSGELFF. CDR3 bases: TGTGCCAGCAGCCGAGTGGGGGGGTCCGGGGAGCTGTTTTTT.

The chain joins TRBV3-1 (or the pseudogene TRBV3-2) to TRBJ2-1, with D possibly matching TRBD1 (5 bases). V lost 4 bases, J lost 6 bases, and 13 bases lay in between. CDR3 length equals 14 residues. Germline V gene lookup returns CDR1 LGHDT and CDR2 YNNKEL (reference sequence). For the CDR3, the DNA is TGTGCCAGCAGCCCACGTCCCGACAGCAATGAGCAGTTCTTC. This sequence encodes CASSPRPDSNEQFF.

The DNA for the CDR3 is TGTGCCAGCAGCTATGGGGAGCGTCAGCCCCAGCATTTT. The encoded protein is CASSYGERQPQHF. This chain connects TRBV5-6 to TRBJ1-5; D unresolved. Per germline, CDR1 SGHDT and CDR2 YYEEEE. The CDR3 is 13 amino acids. The V end was cut by 3 bases, the J end by 6 bases, with 10 bases between.

The genes are TRBV3-1 (or the pseudogene TRBV3-2) and TRBJ2-3; D may be TRBD1 (6 bases). Germline CDR1 is LGHDT and CDR2 is YNNKEL (reference sequence). The CDR3 consists of 16 residues. Between the trimmed V and J ends, which lost 3 bases and 2 bases, there was a span of 15 bases. The chain's CDR3 is CASSHYQGRVTDTQYF. The CDR3 coding sequence is TGTGCCAGCAGCCACTATCAGGGGCGAGTCACAGATACGCAGTATTTT.

This clone was counted between two and nine times. V gene TRBV4-1 combines with J gene TRBJ1-5; no firm D call. Between the trimmed V and J ends, which lost 4 bases and 4 bases, there was a span of 14 bases. In germline, CDR1 is MGHRA, CDR2 YSYEKL. There are 15 residues in the CDR3. CDR3 DNA sequence: TGCGCCAGCAGCCCCGTTTTAGGGAGGAATCAGCCCCAGCATTTT. Translated, it gives CASSPVLGRNQPQHF.

This chain links TRBV19 with TRBJ2-7; 11 positions match TRBD2. Trimming removed 1 base from V and 3 bases from J; junction bases left unmatched: 5. Germline CDR1 and CDR2: LNHDA and SQIVND (reference sequence). The CDR3 runs 16 residues. The CDR3 loop reads CASSIAPLAGVYEQYF. Written as DNA, the CDR3 is TGTGCCAGTAGTATAGCTCCACTAGCGGGGGTCTACGAGCAGTACTTC. Filled out from reference TRBV19 and TRBJ2-7, the complete variable domain reads DGGITQSPKYLFRKEGQNVTLSCEQNLNHDAMYWYRQDPGQGLRLIYYSQIVNDFQKGDIAEGYSVSREKKESFPLTVTSAQKNPTAFYLCASSIAPLAGVYEQYFGPGTRLTVT.

The chain combines TRBV11-2 with TRBJ1-1, with TRBD1 as a possible D gene (5 bases). The CDR3 contains 13 residues. V shed 3 bases and J shed 5 bases, with 10 bases lying between them. In germline, CDR1 is SGHAT, CDR2 FQNNGV. This CDR3 is CASSFGGDTEAFF. The DNA of the CDR3 is TGTGCCAGCAGCTTCGGGGGTGATACTGAAGCTTTCTTT.

The rearrangement joins TRBV28 to TRBJ2-7, with a weak D call TRBD2 (6 bases). The CDR3 is made up of 15 amino acids. Germline CDR1 is MDHEN and CDR2 is SYDVKM. Between the trimmed V and J ends, which lost 5 bases and 0 bases, there was a span of 14 bases. The CDR3 loop reads CASSRAGRTSYEQYF. The CDR3 DNA is TGTGCCAGCAGTCGCGCGGGGCGAACCTCCTACGAGCAGTACTTC.

This chain links TRBV18 with TRBJ2-2, with 11 nucleotides matching TRBD1. Germline V gene lookup returns CDR1 KGHSH and CDR2 LQKENI. V lost 4 bases, J lost 2 bases, and 3 bases stayed unmatched. There are 16 residues in the CDR3. CDR3 bases: TGTGCCAGCTCACTCGGGACAGGGGGAAACACCGGGGAGCTGTTTTTT. Translation gives CASSLGTGGNTGELFF.

The chain uses TRBV3-1 (or the pseudogene TRBV3-2) and TRBJ2-2; 7 bases match TRBD1. Trimming took 10 bases from V and 2 from J; bases not matched to a gene: 7. The CDR3 is 14 residues long. Germline-derived CDR1 and CDR2 are LGHDT and YNNKEL (reference sequence). The CDR3 region is CATKNRGNTGELFF. The DNA for the CDR3 is TGTGCCACAAAAAACAGGGGTAACACCGGGGAGCTGTTTTTT.

V gene TRBV6-5 combines with J gene TRBJ1-6; 8 bases fit TRBD1. This CDR3 region has 14 residues. Germline V gene sequence: CDR1 MNHEY, CDR2 SVGAGI. Losses at the gene ends were 4 bases for V and 8 bases for J; bases not matched to a gene: 4. CDR3 residues: CASSWTGKDSPLHF. The CDR3 DNA follows: TGTGCCAGCAGTTGGACAGGGAAAGATTCACCCCTCCACTTT.

This chain uses TRBV24-1 with TRBJ2-3, with D possibly being TRBD2 (6 bases). This CDR3 has 17 amino acids. V gave up 2 bases and J gave up 2 bases, with 16 bases separating them. Germline V lookup: CDR1 KGHDR, CDR2 SFDVKD. The CDR3 sequence: CATSDSFDWRVTDTQYF. The CDR3 DNA reads as TGTGCCACCAGTGATTCTTTCGACTGGAGGGTCACAGATACGCAGTATTTT.

This clone appeared a single time. This sequence joins TRBV12-3 or TRBV12-4 and TRBJ2-7; D uncertain. Trimming removed 1 base from V and 3 bases from J, with 7 bases in between. This CDR3 has 13 residues. The CDR3 nucleotides read TGTGCCAGCAGTTTAGTAGAATTCTACGAGCAGTACTTC. It encodes CASSLVEFYEQYF.

This CDR3 is CASSFSDRGHEKLFF. The CDR3 coding sequence is TGTGCCAGCAGCTTTTCGGACAGGGGGCACGAAAAACTGTTTTTT. V usage is TRBV7-2 and J usage is TRBJ1-4, with 11 bases fitting TRBD1. Germline V gene data show CDR1 as SGHTA and CDR2 as FQGNSA. This CDR3 has 15 amino acids. Trimming at V came to 3 bases and at J to 8 bases, leaving 5 bases not matched to a gene.

The V and J genes are TRBV9 and TRBJ2-7; TRBD2 agrees at 11 bases. Germline V lookup: CDR1 SGDLS, CDR2 YYNGEE. Trimming removed 0 bases from V and 7 bases from J; junction bases left unmatched: 3. The CDR3 length is 14 residues. The DNA for the CDR3 is TGTGCCAGCAGCGTAGTAGCGGGAGGGCGTGAGCAGTACTTC. It yields the protein CASSVVAGGREQYF.

This clone was picked up a small number of times. The J gene is TRBJ2-7, the V gene TRBV7-2; TRBD1 agrees at 9 bases. The CDR3 length is 14 residues. V was pared by 2 bases and J by 4 bases, with 3 bases of the junction left unmatched. Germline values: CDR1 SGHTA, CDR2 FQGNSA. The CDR3 here is CASSLQQGAYEQYF. The CDR3, as DNA: TGTGCCAGCAGCTTACAACAGGGGGCATACGAGCAGTACTTC.

The chain carries TRBV27 and TRBJ1-6; 8 bases match TRBD1. Germline trimming cut 3 bases from V and 0 bases from J; bases unmatched to any gene: 7. This CDR3 has 18 residues. The germline gives CDR1 MNHEY, CDR2 SMNVEV (reference sequence). The CDR3 bases are TGTGCCAGCAGTTTCCGGGACAGGTCGAGCTCCTATAATTCACCCCTCCACTTT. Protein product: CASSFRDRSSSYNSPLHF.

V and J are TRBV19 and TRBJ1-6; 9 bases map to TRBD1. CDR1 is LNHDA and CDR2 is SQIVND in the germline V gene (reference sequence). The CDR3 is 14 amino acids. The V and J ends lost 4 bases and 7 bases, in that order; junction bases with no gene match: 2. The CDR3: CASSTGQGNSPLHF. DNA for the CDR3: TGTGCCAGTAGTACAGGACAGGGGAATTCACCCCTCCACTTT.

This clone was found once. The CDR3 here is CASSLGAGGDYGYTF. CDR3 bases: TGTGCCAGCAGCTTAGGGGCAGGGGGCGACTATGGCTACACCTTC. This chain uses TRBV7-9 with TRBJ1-2, with TRBD1 matching over 8 bases. Losses at the gene ends were 1 base for V and 3 bases for J; bases not matched to a gene: 4. Germline CDR1 reads SEHNR; CDR2 reads FQNEAQ (reference sequence). This CDR3 contains 15 residues.

The V and J genes are TRBV2 and TRBJ1-2; 7 nucleotides agree with TRBD1. The V segment lost 0 bases and the J segment 6 bases; nucleotides outside the gene matches: 7. CDR1 and CDR2 (germline): SNHLY, FYNNEI. The CDR3 contains 15 residues. In nucleotides, the CDR3 is TGTGCCAGCAGTGAAGCGTTGAGAGGGGGCCATGGCTACACCTTC. Amino acid sequence: CASSEALRGGHGYTF. The full variable domain, in which reference TRBV2 and TRBJ1-2 provide the parts outside the CDR3, is EPEVTQTPSHQVTQMGQEVILRCVPISNHLYFYWYRQILGQKVEFLVSFYNNEISEKSEIFDDQFSVERPDGSNFTLKIRSTKLEDSAMYFCASSEALRGGHGYTFGSGTRLTVV.

The V gene is TRBV11-1, the J gene TRBJ2-7; TRBD1 matches 9 bases. Germline V gene data show CDR1 as SGHAT and CDR2 as FQDESV (reference sequence). The CDR3 loop spans 15 amino acids. J was trimmed by 5 bases and V by 1 base; bases with no gene match: 6. CDR3 loop: CASSLGDRDLNEQYF. CDR3 bases: TGTGCCAGCAGCTTAGGGGACAGGGATTTGAACGAGCAGTACTTC.

This chain joins TRBV28 and TRBJ2-1; D may be TRBD2 (6 bases). The germline gives CDR1 MDHEN, CDR2 SYDVKM. Trimming took 7 bases from V and 5 from J, leaving 18 bases between them. The CDR3 is 15 amino acids. CDR3 DNA sequence: TGTGCCAGCACCGGACGGGGGACCGTTGACAATGAGCAGTTCTTC. This codes for CASTGRGTVDNEQFF.

This chain connects TRBV6-6 to TRBJ2-7; D is possibly TRBD1 (7 bases). CDR1 is MNHNY and CDR2 is SVGAGI in the germline V gene (reference sequence). The CDR3 is made up of 15 amino acids. V lost 1 base and J 2 bases, leaving 12 bases between the germline ends. The CDR3 DNA sequence: TGTGCCAGCAGTTACTTGGCAGGGGGGACCTACGAGCAGTACTTC. It translates to CASSYLAGGTYEQYF.